This T cell receptor beta chain was retrieved from a study of blood T cell repertoires in COVID-19. Study summary: The United States, Italy and Spain provided the acute and convalescent COVID-19 samples. Sources were T cells, B-cell-depleted T cells, or PBMCs; the material itself was cDNA or gDNA.

Authors' data handling: Estimates of nucleated cell counts were drawn from the amplification of reference gene primers. Here immunoSEQ multiplex PCR was the method, and the copy in TCRdb shows in-frame clones only, minus some. The DNA was the basis for D and trimming; V, J and clone size are from that table. The table includes just under 65,000 clones, roughly 82% detected once. Germline V gene lookup returns CDR1 MNHEY and CDR2 SVGAGI. The CDR3 covers 14 residues. The germline V and J ends were trimmed by 6 bases and 5 bases, with 16 bases remaining between them. This chain uses TRBV6-5 with TRBJ1-1; the D gene is possibly TRBD1 (6 bases). The TCR comes from a human donor in a cohort sampled during active COVID-19. Sequencing was done on a sample of peripheral blood. The CDR3 loop is CASSPEAGVTEAFF. In DNA, the CDR3 is TGTGCCAGCAGCCCCGAGGCAGGGGTAACTGAAGCTTTCTTT.